The T cell receptor (beta chain) described here comes from a study of human T cells and chemical hapten exposure. Study results and caveats: Those TCRs sitting above 1 in 1000 frequency stayed the same with DPC sensitization. Relative to controls, expanded TCRs formed significantly more large CDR3 similarity clusters.

Each CDR3 protein is one row after TCRdb ran MiXCR on the RACE reads. The repertoire holds tens of thousands of distinct CDR3 sequences, with approximately 10% as singletons. About this clonotype: No antigen is known for it.

CDR3 size: 14 residues. CDR1 SGDLS and CDR2 YYNGEE come from the germline V gene. Trimming took off 3 bases at V and 1 base at J, with 10 bases between the two ends. As to time point: pre-sensitization, week 0. Indicated treatment: therapeutic diphenylcyclopropenone sensitization with weekly scalp DPC. Blood collection happened ahead of applying each patch test. The chain carries TRBV9 and TRBJ1-1, with D tentatively TRBD1 (6 bases). The input for sequencing was whole blood, taken in connection with sensitization to the hapten diphenylcyclopropenone (DPC). This sequence was found in a woman between 35 and 50 years old with alopecia areata. Some clones in this sample may be carry-over from other donors' samples. CDR3 DNA sequence: TGTGCCAGCAGCGGACAGGTTGGGAACACTGAAGCTTTCTTT. It yields the protein CASSGQVGNTEAFF.